This T cell receptor (beta chain) was identified during a study of T cells expressing NK-cell markers. The overall study: The study drew TCR beta repertoires from sorted CD3+CD56+NKG2C+, CD3+CD56+NKG2C- and CD3+CD56-NKG2C+ T cells. Seven donors tested HCMV-seropositive and one tested seronegative among the eight sequenced. Study-wide results and caveats: Among a handful of donors, these clonotypes also ranked first in the CD3+CD56-NKG2C+ fraction.

To note about this clonotype: What it recognizes is unknown.

5'RACE template switching with UMIs generated TCR beta cDNA. TCRdb reprocessed the 5' RACE reads and stores each CDR3 protein as one record, lacking DNA. The sample's table shows roughly 180,000 distinct CDR3 sequences. The CDR3 covers 18 residues. The germline V gene has CDR1 DFQATT and CDR2 SNEGSKA (reference sequence). The V call is TRBV20-1, the J call TRBJ1-2. Sequenced material: blood T cells: a sorted CD56 or NKG2C T cell subset, CD4+ or CD8+ T cells, or bulk PBMC T cells (not recorded which). The source is a woman between 18 and 75 years old in good health. The CDR3: CSASPAGGIKVALYGYTF.